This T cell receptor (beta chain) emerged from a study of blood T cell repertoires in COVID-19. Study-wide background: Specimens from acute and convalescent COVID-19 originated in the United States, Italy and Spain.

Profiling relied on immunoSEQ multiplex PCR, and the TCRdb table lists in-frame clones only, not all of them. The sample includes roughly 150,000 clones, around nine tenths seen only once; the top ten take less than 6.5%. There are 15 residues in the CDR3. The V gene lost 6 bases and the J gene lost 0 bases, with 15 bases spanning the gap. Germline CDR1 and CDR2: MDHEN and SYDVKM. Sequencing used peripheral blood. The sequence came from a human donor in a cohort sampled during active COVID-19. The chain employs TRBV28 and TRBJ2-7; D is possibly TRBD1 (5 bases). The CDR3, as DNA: TGTGCCAGCAGCCCACAGGAACTGAGCTCCTACGAGCAGTACTTC. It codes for CASSPQELSSYEQYF.